This T cell receptor beta chain derives from a study of identifying expanded T cells in peripheral blood. Whole-study findings and limits: About 1.2 clones differed between technical replicates, versus about 15 and 19 over time. Across healthy donors, higher total template counts meant significantly greater two-week count variance.

V shed 1 base and J shed 1 base, with 8 bases lying between them. Germline V gene lookup returns CDR1 SGHVS and CDR2 FQNEAQ. The CDR3 runs 15 residues. Collection occurred without any documented infections or immune events in donors. Details on this clone: Its antigen remains unidentified.

Sequenced by immunoSEQ multiplex PCR; TCRdb stores in-frame clones only, minus some. This table has about 91,000 clones, about 87% appearing once. This TCR came from a person aged 18-70 years in good health. Sequenced sample: blood. The genes are TRBV7-8 and TRBJ1-3; D remains unclear. The CDR3 region has the DNA TGTGCCAGCAGCTTAGGAGCCGATTCTGGAAACACCATATATTTT. Its protein is CASSLGADSGNTIYF.